This T cell receptor beta chain was found in a study of T cell responses to AZD1222 COVID-19 vaccine (dated by TCRdb to the early 2020s). Regarding the study in general: AZD1222 recipients given second doses at about 4 weeks or at about 12 weeks were pooled, since spike-specific TCR depth and breadth were not found to differ between the two schedules. A total of under 250 trial participants underwent TCR sequencing, of whom approximately 200 had received two doses of AZD1222 and approximately 26 had received two doses of the MenACWY control vaccine. Trial participants were enrolled into age subgroups of 18-55, 56-69 and 70-plus years, which contained about 150, 28 and 57 TCR-sequenced participants, respectively.

The CDR3 regions of human TCRbeta chains were subjected to immunosequencing. Turning to the authors' computational methods: TCRs in the repertoires were matched against a reference library of SARS-CoV-2-specific TCRs that had been generated with the MIRA antigen-specificity platform. Breadth was defined as the fraction of unique TCRs that were SARS-CoV-2-associated, and depth was defined as the fraction of total T cells that were SARS-CoV-2-associated. Using the MIRA data, each spike-specific TCR was assigned both to the spike region to which the TCR was reactive and to a CD4 or CD8 class. Log10-transformed breadth and depth values were compared by one-way ANOVA with Sidak's multiple comparisons tests. TCRdb re-hosts the immuneACCESS table, in-frame sequences only. Its copies lack some clones; in the studies checked, an unresolved V gene accounts for under half of them, and the cause for the rest is not known. V and J calls plus clone size are reproduced from that table; the DNA served to infer D and trimming. The sample has 70,000 or so clones on record, about four fifths of them singletons. The top ten constitute 9.5% to 13% of the sample.

The time point tag for this specimen amounts to: baseline before first vaccination. Samples from vaccinated people were obtained from the UK trials COV001 and COV002, which included a single-blind randomized controlled phase 2/3 trial of AZD1222 (ChAdOx1 nCoV-19) in healthy adults. For TCRbeta chain sequencing, PBMC samples were collected from trial participants at day 0 and at day 28 after the second dose. Beyond this particular receptor, the publication reports: Epitopes outside the regions mutated in the B.1.351 and B.1.1.7 variants were reportedly recognized by nearly half of the unique spike-specific TCRs. Participants were mostly white British, with more females than males. The authors suggested clonal diversity may have been underestimated. The whole spike protein was spanned by vaccine-associated CD4 TCRs, and dominant responses were seen in regions 160-218 and 743-854. Only five to seven AZD1222 recipients were SARS-CoV-2 seropositive at baseline, limiting conclusions about previously exposed vaccinees. In the small 56-69-year group, the increase in depth fell short of significance, most likely because of low power. Because no samples from the day 14 peak response were available, repertoires could be characterized only after the peak T cell response. A significant rise in spike-specific TCR breadth and depth was observed after two AZD1222 doses relative to day 0 and relative to MenACWY recipients.

From a lookup of the germline V gene (reference sequence), CDR1 and CDR2 are SGHAT and FQDESV. The CDR3, cysteine through phenylalanine, is 15 amino acids long. Kept here is only the CDR3 DNA, which spans 45 bases and is read in frame from base 1. V is pared back by 9 bases and J by 1 base, with 18 bases lying between the germline termini. Note on this clone: Its antigen target is currently unknown. The record has no base qualities; no much larger clone is one base away.

This specimen was peripheral blood, taken on day 0 of AZD1222 vaccination. This receptor was obtained from an adult in good health. The rearranged segments are TRBV11-1 and TRBJ1-2; TRBD1 could be the D gene, as 6 bases match. The sequence in DNA is TGTGCCAGGGGGAGACAGGCTCGCGTTAACTATGGCTACACCTTC. Protein translation: CARGRQARVNYGYTF.